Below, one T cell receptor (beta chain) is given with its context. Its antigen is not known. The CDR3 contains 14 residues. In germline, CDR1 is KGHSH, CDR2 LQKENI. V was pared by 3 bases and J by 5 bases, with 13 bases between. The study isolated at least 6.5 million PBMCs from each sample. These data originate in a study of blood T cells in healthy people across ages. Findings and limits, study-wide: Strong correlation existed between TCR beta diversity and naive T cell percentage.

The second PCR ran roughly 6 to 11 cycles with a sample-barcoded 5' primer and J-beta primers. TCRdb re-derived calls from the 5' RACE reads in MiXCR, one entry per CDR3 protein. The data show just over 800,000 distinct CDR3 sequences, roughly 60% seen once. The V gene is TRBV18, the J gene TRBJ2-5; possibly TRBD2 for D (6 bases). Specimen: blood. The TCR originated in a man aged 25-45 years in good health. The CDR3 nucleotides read TGTGCCAGCTCACCTACGGCGGGGAAGGAGACCCAGTACTTC. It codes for CASSPTAGKETQYF.